Following are 28 T cell receptor beta chains from one sample sequenced in a study of siplizumab effects on memory and regulatory T cells. TCRdb's table, derived via immunoSEQ multiplex PCR, lists solely in-frame clones and lacks some. The sample gives about 100,000 clones, about 90% of which show up once; 1.1% is in the top ten. Sequenced sample: CD4+ T cells sorted from blood. The receptors were gathered from a human donor in good health.

The chain recombines TRBV7-2 with TRBJ1-2, with a tentative D call TRBD1 (5 bases). The CDR3 runs to 14 residues. The germline V gene encodes CDR1 SGHTA and CDR2 FQGNSA. Trimming stripped 7 bases from V and 4 bases from J, with 16 bases between. CDR3 bases: TGTGCCAGCAAGCAGGGCATCACCTCCTATGGCTACACCTTC. Amino acids: CASKQGITSYGYTF.

The rearrangement links TRBV28 to TRBJ1-5; D unresolved. The ends were cut back, 2 bases at V and 1 base at J, with 24 bases in the middle. The germline CDR1 and CDR2 sequences are MDHEN and SYDVKM. This CDR3 has 20 residues. The CDR3 reads CASSLVSLWVLEESNQPQHF. CDR3 bases: TGTGCCAGCAGTTTAGTCAGTCTTTGGGTCCTCGAGGAGAGCAATCAGCCCCAGCATTTT.

This chain joins TRBV6-4 and TRBJ2-7, with a possible D match to TRBD1 (6 bases). V was trimmed by 5 bases and J by 4 bases, leaving 12 bases between them. The CDR3 is made up of 13 amino acids. Germline CDR1 reads MRHNA; CDR2 reads SNTAGT. The CDR3, as DNA: TGTGCCAGCAGTCGGGACACGAGTTACGAGCAGTACTTC. Translation: CASSRDTSYEQYF.

The genes are TRBV28 and TRBJ2-1; D unresolved. Germline CDR1 reads MDHEN; CDR2 reads SYDVKM. The CDR3 covers 14 residues. V was cut by 6 bases and J by 8 bases, with 17 bases left in between. This CDR3 reads CASRKVGANHEQFF. As DNA, the CDR3 is TGTGCCAGCAGGAAGGTCGGAGCAAACCATGAGCAGTTCTTC.

The CDR3 nucleotides read TGTGCCACCAGCAGAGGGGGGGCGTCGGGTGAAAAACTGTTTTTT. Amino acids: CATSRGGASGEKLFF. V is TRBV15 and J is TRBJ1-4, with D possibly being TRBD1 (6 bases). The germline CDR1 and CDR2 sequences are LNHNV and YYDKDF (reference sequence). Between the trimmed V and J ends, which lost 1 base and 7 bases, there was a span of 13 bases. This CDR3 contains 15 residues.

This rearrangement joins TRBV5-1 to TRBJ1-5; D call uncertain. The CDR3 is made up of 13 amino acids. Germline loops: CDR1 SGHRS, CDR2 YFSETQ. The V end was cut by 2 bases, the J end by 4 bases, with 7 bases between. Written as DNA, the CDR3 is TGCGCCAGCAGCTTCGGCAAAAATCAGCCCCAGCATTTT. This gives the protein CASSFGKNQPQHF.

The V call is TRBV5-1, the J call TRBJ2-5; D call uncertain. V lost 4 bases and J lost 4, with 14 bases in between. Per the germline V gene, CDR1 is SGHRS and CDR2 is YFSETQ. The CDR3 loop spans 14 amino acids. CDR3 loop: CASSAPGRGETQYF. CDR3 in DNA: TGCGCCAGCAGCGCCCCCGGCAGAGGAGAGACCCAGTACTTC.

The V and J genes are TRBV5-8 and TRBJ2-2; D remains unclear. The CDR3 runs to 14 residues. Trimming stripped 4 bases from V and 6 bases from J, with 13 bases between. Per germline, CDR1 SGHTS and CDR2 YDEGEE. CDR3 DNA: TGTGCCAGCAGCGTTGCGAGCCACGCCGGGGAGCTGTTTTTT. Its protein is CASSVASHAGELFF.

The CDR3 DNA follows: TGTGCCAGCAGGAGGCTCAATCAGCCCCAGCATTTT. It encodes CASRRLNQPQHF. This chain uses TRBV27 with TRBJ1-5; D remains ambiguous. Germline V gene sequence: CDR1 MNHEY, CDR2 SMNVEV (reference sequence). Trimming removed 6 bases from V and 3 bases from J, with 6 bases in between. The length of the CDR3 is 12 residues.

CDR3 sequence (DNA): TGTGCCAGCAGTCTTAACGGGAGGTTCGACGAGCAGTACTTC. Encoded protein: CASSLNGRFDEQYF. The J gene is TRBJ2-7, the V gene TRBV28, with 7 bases identical to TRBD2. V lost 5 bases, J lost 5 bases, and 9 bases stayed unmatched. The CDR3 is made up of 14 amino acids. The germline V gene encodes CDR1 MDHEN and CDR2 SYDVKM.

This clone was seen only once. One end of the junction does not line up with germline, which may come from a read error. The chain uses TRBV28 and TRBJ1-1; perhaps TRBD1 as D (5 bases). Germline V gene sequence: CDR1 MDHEN, CDR2 SYDVKM. This CDR3 has 14 amino acids. DNA for the CDR3: TGTGCCGGCAGCCCCGGGGGGATGAACACTGAAGCTTTCTTT. Its translation is CAGSPGGMNTEAFF. Variable domain in full (rest from reference TRBV28 and TRBJ1-1): DVKVTQSSRYLVKRTGEKVFLECVQDMDHENMFWYRQDPGLGLRLIYFSYDVKMKEKGDIPEGYSVSREKKERFSLILESASTNQTSMYLCAGSPGGMNTEAFFGQGTRLTVV.

This clone has only a few counts. The chain employs TRBV4-2 and TRBJ1-1; 7 positions match TRBD1. The CDR3 totals 12 residues. Germline trimming cut 4 bases from V and 7 bases from J; bases unmatched to any gene: 3. Per the germline V gene, CDR1 is LGHNA and CDR2 is YNFKEQ. The CDR3 sequence: CASSRGTVEAFF. The CDR3 DNA sequence: TGTGCCAGCAGCCGAGGGACAGTTGAAGCTTTCTTT.

The rearrangement links TRBV5-4 to TRBJ2-1; 8 bases fit TRBD2. Losses at the gene ends were 0 bases for V and 12 bases for J; bases not matched to a gene: 11. Germline V CDR1 and CDR2: SGHNT, YYREEE (reference sequence). The CDR3 totals 15 residues. This chain's CDR3 is CASSLAGTRGRRQFF. The CDR3 DNA is TGTGCCAGCAGCTTGGCCGGGACTAGGGGGAGGAGGCAGTTCTTC.

The chain carries TRBV21-1 and TRBJ1-2; TRBD1 reflects the table's D call only, with no check against the DNA. TRBV21-1 is marked as a pseudogene. This CDR3 has 15 amino acids. The CDR3 nucleotides are TGTGCCAGCAGCAAAGGGCTGGACAGCGCTTATGGCTACACCTTC. Its translation: CASSKGLDSAYGYTF.

The chain uses TRBV28 and TRBJ1-5; tentative D call: TRBD1 (6 bases). This CDR3 comprises 15 residues. Trimming shortened V by 6 bases and J by 0 bases, and 12 bases separated the two germline ends. Per germline, CDR1 MDHEN and CDR2 SYDVKM. The CDR3 coding sequence is TGTGCCAGCAGACACGGACAGAATAGCAATCAGCCCCAGCATTTT. Its translation: CASRHGQNSNQPQHF. Combining the CDR3 with reference TRBV28 and TRBJ1-5 gives the whole variable domain DVKVTQSSRYLVKRTGEKVFLECVQDMDHENMFWYRQDPGLGLRLIYFSYDVKMKEKGDIPEGYSVSREKKERFSLILESASTNQTSMYLCASRHGQNSNQPQHFGDGTRLSIL.

The chain has TRBV4-1 and TRBJ2-1; TRBD2 matches 10 bases. The CDR3 has 16 residues. Germline loops: CDR1 MGHRA, CDR2 YSYEKL. V trimming: 5 bases; J trimming: 10 bases; junction bases outside the gene matches: 14. The CDR3 is CASSFRTSGNRGEQFF. Here the CDR3 DNA reads TGCGCCAGCAGCTTCCGGACTAGCGGAAATCGGGGAGAGCAGTTCTTC.

This clone was seen a single time. This chain connects TRBV27 to TRBJ2-1; D not resolved. V was cut by 4 bases and J by 5 bases, with 12 bases left in between. The CDR3 length is 14 residues. Per germline, CDR1 MNHEY and CDR2 SMNVEV (reference sequence). The CDR3 sequence is CASSYTFSHNEQFF. In DNA form, the CDR3 reads TGTGCCAGCAGTTATACCTTTTCCCACAATGAGCAGTTCTTC.

This chain uses TRBV28 with TRBJ2-1; 11 bases agree with TRBD1. The trim removed 5 bases at V and 8 bases at J, leaving 8 bases unmatched. The CDR3 runs 15 residues. Germline values: CDR1 MDHEN, CDR2 SYDVKM. The CDR3 DNA reads as TGTGCCAGCAGTCACTCCGGGACAGGGGGAGATGAGCAGTTCTTC. Residues: CASSHSGTGGDEQFF.

This clone was picked up one time. The chain uses TRBV2 and TRBJ2-7; a possible D gene is TRBD2 (6 bases). CDR3 size: 12 residues. Germline CDR1 SNHLY, CDR2 FYNNEI. V shed 7 bases and J shed 2 bases, with 9 bases lying between them. In nucleotides, the CDR3 is TGTGCCAGCACGGACTACCCCTACGAGCAGTACTTC. Its translation is CASTDYPYEQYF.

This clone turned up a few times. This chain links TRBV2 with TRBJ1-4; weak D call: TRBD1 (5 bases). The ends were cut back, 6 bases at V and 6 bases at J, with 14 bases in the middle. The CDR3 runs to 14 residues. The germline CDR1 and CDR2 sequences are SNHLY and FYNNEI. In nucleotides, the CDR3 is TGTGCCAGCAGCGATACCAGGGTTTATGAAAAACTGTTTTTT. Its translation: CASSDTRVYEKLFF. Supplemented by reference TRBV2 and TRBJ1-4, the full variable domain reads EPEVTQTPSHQVTQMGQEVILRCVPISNHLYFYWYRQILGQKVEFLVSFYNNEISEKSEIFDDQFSVERPDGSNFTLKIRSTKLEDSAMYFCASSDTRVYEKLFFGSGTQLSVL.

The V gene is TRBV5-4, the J gene TRBJ1-2, with D possibly matching TRBD1 (6 bases). Germline V gene data show CDR1 as SGHNT and CDR2 as YYREEE (reference sequence). Between the trimmed V and J ends, which lost 2 bases and 2 bases, there was a span of 13 bases. The CDR3 extends over 15 amino acids. The CDR3 DNA reads TGTGCCAGCAGCTTCCGGGGCAGGGGCAACTATGGCTACACCTTC. This codes for CASSFRGRGNYGYTF.

This sequence joins TRBV19 and TRBJ1-1; D gene ambiguous. The length of the CDR3 is 14 residues. V lost 3 bases and J 4 bases, leaving 12 bases between the germline ends. Per germline, CDR1 LNHDA and CDR2 SQIVND (reference sequence). This chain's CDR3 is CASSMSPGITEAFF. The CDR3, as DNA: TGTGCCAGTAGTATGTCTCCCGGCATCACTGAAGCTTTCTTT.

V usage is TRBV11-2 and J usage is TRBJ2-2; TRBD1 or TRBD2 may be the D gene (5 bases each). V gave up 3 bases and J gave up 1 base, with 6 bases separating them. The length of the CDR3 is 14 residues. CDR1 and CDR2 from the germline V gene are SGHAT and FQNNGV. CDR3 amino acids: CASSLGVNTGELFF. As DNA, the CDR3 is TGTGCCAGCAGCTTGGGGGTGAACACCGGGGAGCTGTTTTTT.

This clone was seen only a few times. The gene calls are TRBV5-4 and TRBJ1-2; 7 nucleotides agree with TRBD1. Trimming took 8 bases from V and 5 from J; bases not matched to a gene: 18. The CDR3 length is 16 residues. The germline V gene has CDR1 SGHNT and CDR2 YYREEE (reference sequence). CDR3 in DNA: TGTGCCAGTCGCCCGGGACAGAGTGCGACCGCTTATGGCTACACCTTC. Encoded protein: CASRPGQSATAYGYTF.

The rearrangement links TRBV30 to TRBJ2-5, with 9 nucleotides matching TRBD1. The J call may not be correct, given that the DNA end is closer to TRBJ2-7. The CDR3 extends over 15 amino acids. Germline values: CDR1 GTSNPN, CDR2 SVGIG (reference sequence). CDR3 in DNA: TGTGCCTGGAGTCCCCTCGGACAGGGGATCTACGAGCAGTACTTC. It specifies CAWSPLGQGIYEQYF.

The V call is TRBV10-1, the J call TRBJ2-1; the D gene is possibly TRBD2 (5 bases). Germline-derived CDR1 and CDR2 are WNHNN and SYGVQD (reference sequence). This CDR3 contains 14 residues. V was shortened by 5 bases and J by 6 bases, with 14 bases between the two germline ends. The CDR3 reads CASSRHVEGNEQFF. Here the CDR3 DNA reads TGCGCCAGCAGTAGACACGTTGAGGGCAATGAGCAGTTCTTC.

The chain links TRBV7-3 to TRBJ2-2; possible D gene TRBD2, 6 bases. V was cut by 10 bases and J by 2 bases, with 11 bases left in between. Per the germline V gene, CDR1 is SGHTA and CDR2 is FQGTGA. This CDR3 comprises 13 residues. The CDR3 region has the DNA TGTGCCACTGGGGAGGTTAACACCGGGGAGCTGTTTTTT. Amino acids: CATGEVNTGELFF. The whole variable domain, filled in from reference TRBV7-3 and TRBJ2-2, reads GAGVSQTPSNKVTEKGKYVELRCDPISGHTALYWYRQSLGQGPEFLIYFQGTGAADDSGLPNDRFFAVRPEGSVSTLKIQRTERGDSAVYLCATGEVNTGELFFGEGSRLTVL.

The chain couples TRBV19 to TRBJ2-5; no firm D call. There are 13 residues in the CDR3. CDR1 is LNHDA, CDR2 SQIVND, per germline (reference sequence). The germline V and J ends were trimmed by 5 bases and 3 bases, with 10 bases remaining between them. The CDR3 protein is CASSRAWEETQYF. CDR3 nucleotide sequence: TGTGCCAGTAGTCGGGCGTGGGAAGAGACCCAGTACTTC.